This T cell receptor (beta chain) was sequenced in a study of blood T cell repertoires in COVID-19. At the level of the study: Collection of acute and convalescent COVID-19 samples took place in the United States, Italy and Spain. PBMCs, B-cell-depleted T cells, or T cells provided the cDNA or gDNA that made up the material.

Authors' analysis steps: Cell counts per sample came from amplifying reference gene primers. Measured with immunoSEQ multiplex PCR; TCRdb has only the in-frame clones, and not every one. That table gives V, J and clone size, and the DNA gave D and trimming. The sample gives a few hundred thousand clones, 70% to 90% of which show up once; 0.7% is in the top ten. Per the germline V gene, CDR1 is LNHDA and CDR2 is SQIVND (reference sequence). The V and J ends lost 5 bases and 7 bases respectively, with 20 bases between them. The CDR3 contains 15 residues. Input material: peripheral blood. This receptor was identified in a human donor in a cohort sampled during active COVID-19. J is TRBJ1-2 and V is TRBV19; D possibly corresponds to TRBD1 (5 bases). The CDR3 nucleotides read TGTGCCAGTAGTGACCATACAGGTATCTCCCCTGGCTACACCTTC. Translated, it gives CASSDHTGISPGYTF.